The rows below give T cell receptor beta chains drawn from one sample of a study of regulatory T cells in long-lasting Graves disease. One entry per CDR3 protein, called by TCRdb with MiXCR from the multiplex PCR reads. The sample has about 470,000 distinct CDR3 sequences, roughly 21% seen once; the top ten hold about 7%. The source material was peripheral blood mononuclear cells (PBMCs), sampled when the disease was refractory, from a patient treated with antithyroid drugs. These receptors were obtained from a female donor with Graves disease. CDR3s include the opening cysteine and the closing phenylalanine or tryptophan. The order of the fields is D gene, clone size, V gene, J gene, CDR3 DNA, CDR3 protein. D genes are given only for firm matches. Where a row states a size, it is once, few, many or the class of an expanded clone; other rows omit it.

>TRBD1|NA|TRBV28|TRBJ2-1
TGTGCCAGCACCTTGGGGACAGGGGATTACAATGAGCAGTTCTTC
CASTLGTGDYNEQFF
>TRBD2|NA|TRBV7-2|TRBJ2-7
TGTGCCAGCAGCTTGTGGACTAGCGGGCAAAACGAGCAGTACTTC
CASSLWTSGQNEQYF
>NA|NA|TRBV5-5|TRBJ1-5
TGTGCCAGCAGCTTGCAGGCGCAAGGGCCCCAGCATTTT
CASSLQAQGPQHF
>NA|few|TRBV19|TRBJ2-3
TGTGCCAGTAGTACCCAAGTATCAGATACGCAGTATTTT
CASSTQVSDTQYF
>TRBD1|few|TRBV5-5|TRBJ1-1
TGTGCCAGCAGCTTGGTGTCAGGGGGCGAAGCTTTCTTT
CASSLVSGGEAFF
>NA|many|TRBV24-1|TRBJ1-2
TGTGCCACCTCGGAGGGGGGCTATGGCTACACCTTC
CATSEGGYGYTF
>NA|many|TRBV29-1|TRBJ1-5
TGCAGCGTTGCCCGCCGGGACTCCCAGCCCCAGCATTTT
CSVARRDSQPQHF
>TRBD1|many|TRBV5-1|TRBJ1-6
TGCGCCAGCAGCTTGATTGGACAGGGGGATAATTCACCCCTCCACTTT
CASSLIGQGDNSPLHF
>NA|NA|TRBV5-1|TRBJ2-1
TGCGCCAGCAGCTTGGCCACTTCCTACAATGAGCAGTTCTTC
CASSLATSYNEQFF
>NA|many|TRBV27|TRBJ2-5
TGTGCCAGCAGTTTCAAGGGTCGTCAAGAGACCCAGTACTTC
CASSFKGRQETQYF
>NA|many|TRBV2|TRBJ2-5
TGTGCCAGCAGTGATGAACAAGAGACCCAGTACTTC
CASSDEQETQYF
>NA|many|TRBV6-9|TRBJ2-4
TGTGCCAGCAGTTACGGCGCCATAGCCAAAAACATTCAGTACTTC
CASSYGAIAKNIQYF
>NA|NA|TRBV4-3|TRBJ2-6
TGCGCCAGCAGCCCCGGATCCTCTGGGGCCAACGTCCTGACTTTC
CASSPGSSGANVLTF
>TRBD1|NA|TRBV20-1|TRBJ1-1
TGCAGTGGGGGTGGACAGGACCAAGCCGGGAACACTGAAGCTTTCTTT
CSGGGQDQAGNTEAFF
>TRBD2|NA|TRBV19|TRBJ2-7
TGTGCCAGTAGTGATAAAGTAGCGGGAGTGGGGGAGCAGTACTTC
CASSDKVAGVGEQYF
>TRBD1|many|TRBV28|TRBJ1-5
TGTGCCAGCAGTGGAGGGGGCGTTCAGCCCCAGCATTTT
CASSGGGVQPQHF
>TRBD2|NA|TRBV27|TRBJ2-5
TGTGCCAGCAGTCTAGCGGGACCGTACCAAGAGACCCAGTACTTC
CASSLAGPYQETQYF
>TRBD2|NA|TRBV27|TRBJ2-5
TGTGCCAGCAGTTCTGCCGGGGGGGGAGGGGAGACCCAGTACTTC
CASSSAGGGGETQYF
>NA|NA|TRBV6-9|TRBJ2-7
TGTGCCAGCAGTTTAGGTTCAGGGGCCGAATACGAGCAGTACTTC
CASSLGSGAEYEQYF
>TRBD1|many|TRBV2|TRBJ2-7
TGTGCCAGCAGTGGGATAGGACAGGGCTACGAGCAGTACTTC
CASSGIGQGYEQYF
>TRBD2|NA|TRBV19|TRBJ2-7
TGTGCCAGTAGTATACAACTAGCGGGAGTCTCCACCTACGAGCAGTACTTC
CASSIQLAGVSTYEQYF
>NA|many|TRBV27|TRBJ1-4
TGTGCCAGCAGTTTGGTAGGGCCCCTTTCGGAAAAACTGTTTTTT
CASSLVGPLSEKLFF